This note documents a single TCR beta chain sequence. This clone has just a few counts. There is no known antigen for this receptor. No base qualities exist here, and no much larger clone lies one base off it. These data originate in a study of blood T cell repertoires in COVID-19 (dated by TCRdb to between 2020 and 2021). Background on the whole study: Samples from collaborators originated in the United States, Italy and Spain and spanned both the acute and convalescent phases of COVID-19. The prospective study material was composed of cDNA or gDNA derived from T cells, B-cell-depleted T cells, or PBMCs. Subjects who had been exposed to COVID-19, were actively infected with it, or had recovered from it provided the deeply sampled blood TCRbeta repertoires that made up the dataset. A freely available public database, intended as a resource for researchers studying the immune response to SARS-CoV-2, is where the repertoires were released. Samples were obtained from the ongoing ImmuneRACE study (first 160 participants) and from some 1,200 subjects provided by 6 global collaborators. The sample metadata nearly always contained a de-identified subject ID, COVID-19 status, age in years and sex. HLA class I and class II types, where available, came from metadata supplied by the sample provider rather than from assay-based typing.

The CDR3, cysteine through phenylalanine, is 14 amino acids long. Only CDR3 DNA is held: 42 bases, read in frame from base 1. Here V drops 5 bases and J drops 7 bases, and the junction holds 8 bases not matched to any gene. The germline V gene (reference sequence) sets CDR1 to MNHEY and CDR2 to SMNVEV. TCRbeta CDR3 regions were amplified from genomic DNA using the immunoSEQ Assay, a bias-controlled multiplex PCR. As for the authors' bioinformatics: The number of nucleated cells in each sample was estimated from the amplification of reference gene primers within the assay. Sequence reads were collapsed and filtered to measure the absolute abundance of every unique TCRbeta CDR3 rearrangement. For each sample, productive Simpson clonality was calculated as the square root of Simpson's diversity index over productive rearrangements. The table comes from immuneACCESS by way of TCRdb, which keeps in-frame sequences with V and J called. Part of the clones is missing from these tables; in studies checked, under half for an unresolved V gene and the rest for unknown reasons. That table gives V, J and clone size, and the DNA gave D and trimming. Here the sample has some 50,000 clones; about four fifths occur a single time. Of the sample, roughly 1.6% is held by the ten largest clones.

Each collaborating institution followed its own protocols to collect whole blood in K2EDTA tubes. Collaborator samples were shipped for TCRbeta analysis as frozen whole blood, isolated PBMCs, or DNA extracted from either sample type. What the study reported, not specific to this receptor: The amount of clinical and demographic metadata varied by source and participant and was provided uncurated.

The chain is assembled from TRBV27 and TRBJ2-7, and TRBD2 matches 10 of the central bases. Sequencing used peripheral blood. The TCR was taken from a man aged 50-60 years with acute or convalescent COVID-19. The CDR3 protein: CASSLAGVGGEQYF. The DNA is TGTGCCAGCAGTCTAGCGGGAGTCGGGGGTGAGCAGTACTTC.